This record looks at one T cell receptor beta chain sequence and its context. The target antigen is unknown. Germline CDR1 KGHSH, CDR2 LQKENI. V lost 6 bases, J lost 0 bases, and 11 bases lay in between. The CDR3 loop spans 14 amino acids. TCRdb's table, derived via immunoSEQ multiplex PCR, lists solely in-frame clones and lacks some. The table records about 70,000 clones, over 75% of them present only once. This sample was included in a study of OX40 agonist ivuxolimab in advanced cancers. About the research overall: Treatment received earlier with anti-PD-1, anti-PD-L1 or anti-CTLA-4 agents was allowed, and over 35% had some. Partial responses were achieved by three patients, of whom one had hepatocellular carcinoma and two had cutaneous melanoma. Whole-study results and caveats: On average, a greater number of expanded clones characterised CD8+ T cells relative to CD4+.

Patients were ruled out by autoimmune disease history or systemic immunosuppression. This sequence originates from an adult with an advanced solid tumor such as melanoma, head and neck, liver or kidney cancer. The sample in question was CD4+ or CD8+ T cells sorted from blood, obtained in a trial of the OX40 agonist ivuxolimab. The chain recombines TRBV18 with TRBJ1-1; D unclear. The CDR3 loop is CASSPGLLNTEAFF. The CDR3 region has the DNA TGTGCCAGCTCCCCCGGCCTGCTGAACACTGAAGCTTTCTTT.